This T cell receptor beta chain was identified during a study of CD8+ T cells in alopecia areata. RNA extraction and reverse transcription yielded cDNA as sequencing template. The protocol was immunoSEQ multiplex PCR, while the TCRdb copy is restricted to in-frame clones and leaves out a portion. Among 95,000 to 120,000 clones listed, approximately 60% were seen once. Trimming left V 1 base short and J 6 bases short, with 9 bases between. CDR3 length: 13 residues. Germline loops: CDR1 GTSNPN, CDR2 SVGIG (reference sequence). The researchers isolated CD4+ and CD8+ T cells from PBMCs by sorting. The rearrangement links TRBV30 to TRBJ2-2, with D perhaps given as TRBD1 or TRBD2 (5 bases each). The specimen was CD8+ T cells sorted from blood. This TCR derives from a human donor in good health. CDR3 residues: CAWSGSGPGELFF. The CDR3 DNA reads TGTGCCTGGAGTGGGTCGGGGCCCGGGGAGCTGTTTTTT.